This T cell receptor (beta chain) is drawn from a study of blood T cell repertoires in COVID-19 (TCRdb year 2020). Some background on the complete study: Samples covering the acute and convalescent phases of COVID-19 were provided by collaborators in the United States, Italy and Spain. Samples came from the ongoing ImmuneRACE study (first 160 participants) plus 1,254 subjects from 6 global collaborators. Subjects who had been exposed to COVID-19, were actively infected with it, or had recovered from it provided the deeply sampled blood TCRbeta repertoires that made up the dataset. The material from the prospective study consisted of cDNA or gDNA derived from T cells, B-cell-depleted T cells, or PBMCs. Where HLA class I and class II types were available, the types were taken from metadata supplied by the sample provider, not from assay-based typing. The sample metadata nearly always contained a de-identified subject ID, COVID-19 status, age in years and sex. The repertoires were released in a freely available public database intended as a resource for research on the immune response to SARS-CoV-2. Study-level results and caveats: The quantity of clinical and demographic metadata differed by source and by participant and was supplied without curation.

CDR1 and CDR2 were assigned from the germline V gene as SGHTA and FQGTGA. The CDR3 numbers 13 residues from cysteine through phenylalanine. Left in the record is the CDR3 DNA by itself, 39 bases read in frame from the first base. Germline trimming amounts to 2 bases on V and 9 bases on J, with 1 as the count of junction bases outside the gene matches. The immunoSEQ Assay, a bias-controlled multiplex PCR, was used to amplify TCRbeta CDR3 regions from genomic DNA. Regarding the original processing steps: Nucleated cell counts per sample were estimated from amplification of reference gene primers within the assay. Sequence reads were collapsed and filtered to measure the absolute abundance of every unique TCRbeta CDR3 rearrangement. For each sample, productive Simpson clonality was calculated as the square root of Simpson's diversity index across productive rearrangements. In TCRdb, the immuneACCESS table is reduced to in-frame sequences with V and J assigned. These tables do not hold every clone; where another copy was compared, an unresolved V gene accounts for under half, and the others remain unexplained. V and J calls plus clone size are reproduced from that table; the DNA served to infer D and trimming. For this sample there are over 200,000 clones; about 89% appear just once. Clones ranked in the top ten supply about 6.5% of the sample.

As to this clone: Its binding antigen is unknown. No qualities accompany the bases; no much larger clone lies one base away.

Another Seattle source contributed samples from volunteer blood donors who had recovered from COVID-19. The collaborating institutions used their own protocols to collect whole blood in K2EDTA tubes. For TCRbeta analysis, collaborator samples were shipped as frozen whole blood, as isolated PBMCs, or as DNA extracted from either sample type. The rearrangement joined TRBV7-3 to TRBJ1-6, with 7 bases matching TRBD1. This TCR was recovered from a man aged 55-75 years who had recovered from COVID-19. The sequenced material came from peripheral blood. The DNA sequence is given as TGTGCCAGCAGCTTACGACAGGGTTCACCCCTCCACTTT. Translated, it reads CASSLRQGSPLHF.